This TCR beta chain was recorded in a study of T cells after posttransplantation cyclophosphamide (dated by TCRdb to between 2015 and 2016). Notes on the research overall: Using TRB sequencing, the study followed how the T cell repertoire rebuilt after myeloablative bone marrow transplantation with posttransplantation cyclophosphamide given as GVHD prophylaxis. Antigen receptor sequencing covered samples from roughly 35 PTCy-treated patients and some 15 of their related bone marrow donors. Public TRB sequences were searched against a database of over 3,600 sequences associated with responses to pathogens, tumor antigens, self-antigens and alloantigens. Because TRA and TRB clonality were tightly correlated in fewer than 10 samples, subsequent TCR analyses were focused on TRB only. In 3 patients, TRB sequencing was also performed on up to 3 more blood samples taken 2 to 5.2 years after transplant, and in several patients, pretransplant blood was also TRB-sequenced. TRB sequencing was performed on blood from all 34 PTCy patients with 1-year posttransplant specimens.

What the authors observed across the whole study: Donor-recipient similarity was low at 1-2 months but increased during the first year, and donor CD8+ memory clones often dominated later blood repertoires. The TRB repertoires of T cells infiltrating skin or the GI tract showed only limited overlap with the TRB repertoires found in blood. Across approximately 45 patients, TRB clonality was highly associated with recipient CMV seropositivity and CMV reactivation, and diversity in PTCy patients was similar to diversity in CNI/methotrexate controls.

The cysteine opens and the phenylalanine closes a CDR3 of 18 amino acids. Only CDR3 DNA remains: 54 bases, in frame from the first base. The germline V gene (reference sequence) specifies MNHEY as CDR1 and SMNVEV as CDR2. Trimming removed 5 bases from V and 4 bases from J; the gene matches leave 11 bases unexplained. TRB sequencing used genomic DNA with the immunoSEQ assay at survey resolution or the hsTCRB kit. Processing in the source paper ran as follows. The immunoSEQ software handled the initial read processing, while the LymphoSeq R package was used for the repertoire analyses. Clonality was computed as 1 minus normalized Shannon entropy, and a Gini coefficient was also calculated for each TRB dataset. To infer phenotypes in unsorted samples, TRB sequences from sorted subsets of the recipient or donor were mapped onto unsorted samples from the same recipient. TCRdb provides this immuneACCESS table in a form limited to in-frame rearrangements. Some clones are lacking; in checked studies, under half of them reflect an unresolved V gene, and why the rest are absent is not known. V and J calls plus clone size are reproduced from that table; the DNA served to infer D and trimming. This sample is represented by around 50,000 clones; 92% of them were singletons. Of the sample, less than 3.5% is held by the ten largest clones.

To note about this clone: Its recognized antigen is unknown. No much larger clone is present one base from it, and per-base qualities are unavailable.

Related bone marrow donors provided peripheral blood samples on the day of marrow donation. Mononuclear cells from peripheral blood and bone marrow were separated by Ficoll-Hypaque density centrifugation and then cryopreserved. The V and J segments used are TRBV27 and TRBJ2-2; 12 middle bases align to TRBD2. What was sequenced was PBMCs. The clonotype originates from a woman aged 50 to 60 in good health and a related stem cell transplant donor. The CDR3 reads as follows: CASSLRLAGAGGTGELFF. The DNA reads as follows: TGTGCCAGCAGTCTCCGACTAGCGGGAGCGGGGGGCACCGGGGAGCTGTTTTTT.